This TCR beta chain stems from a study of blood T cell repertoires in COVID-19. Study information: Both acute and convalescent COVID-19 samples were obtained from the United States, Italy and Spain. From T cells, B-cell-depleted T cells, or PBMCs came the material, which was cDNA or gDNA.

This CDR3 comprises 14 residues. CDR1 and CDR2 from the germline V gene are MNHEY and SVGAGI. Trimming cost V 6 bases and J 1 base; bases outside gene matches: 4. As originally analysed: Estimates of nucleated cell counts were drawn from the amplification of reference gene primers. The protocol was immunoSEQ multiplex PCR, while the TCRdb copy is restricted to in-frame clones and leaves out a portion. The V and J calls and clone size come from that table; D and trimming were worked out from the DNA. The table records fewer than 150,000 clones, roughly 79% of them present only once. The chain joins TRBV6-5 to TRBJ1-1, with TRBD1 identical over 8 bases. This TCR was recovered from a human donor in a cohort sampled during active COVID-19. Sequencing input: peripheral blood. This CDR3 is CASSNGQGNTEAFF. CDR3 coding DNA: TGTGCCAGCAGCAATGGACAGGGGAACACTGAAGCTTTCTTT.